This entry concerns a single TCR beta chain. Its antigen is unidentified. One junction end does not reproduce the germline sequence, and a read error may be involved. Input per replicate PCR of unsorted PBMC was approximately 280 ng DNA, corresponding to some 30,000 T cell genomes. The protocol was immunoSEQ multiplex PCR, while the TCRdb copy is restricted to in-frame clones and leaves out a portion. Of about half a million clones in the sample, less than 85% are singletons; the top ten hold 10% to 15%. This CDR3 contains 14 residues. CDR1 and CDR2 (germline): KGHSH, LQKENI. The sample is drawn from a study of shared clonotypes between healthy human individuals. Study-wide results and limits: The sampled material consisted only of blood, and tissue repertoires are likely to differ.

Every donor was a Caucasian adult from Nashville, Tennessee. This chain connects TRBV18 to TRBJ1-1; TRBD1 matches 8 bases. This receptor was identified in a woman aged 40-49 years in good health. Some clones in this sample may be carry-over from other donors' samples. Sample: PBMCs. This CDR3 reads CASSPLSGGGEAFF. In nucleotides, the CDR3 is TGTGCCAGCTCTCCACTCTCAGGGGGCGGTGAAGCTTTCTTT.